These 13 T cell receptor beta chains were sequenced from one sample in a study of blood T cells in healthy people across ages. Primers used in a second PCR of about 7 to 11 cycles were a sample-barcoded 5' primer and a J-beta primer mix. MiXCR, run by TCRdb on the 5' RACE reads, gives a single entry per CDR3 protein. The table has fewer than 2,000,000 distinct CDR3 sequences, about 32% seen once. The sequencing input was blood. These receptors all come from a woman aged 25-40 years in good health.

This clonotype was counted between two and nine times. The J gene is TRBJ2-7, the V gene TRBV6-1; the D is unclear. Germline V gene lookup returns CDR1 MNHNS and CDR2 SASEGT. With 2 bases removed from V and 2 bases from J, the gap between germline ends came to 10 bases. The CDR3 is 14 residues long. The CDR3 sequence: CASSEFTFAYEQYF. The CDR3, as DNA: TGTGCCAGCAGTGAATTTACTTTTGCCTACGAGCAGTACTTC.

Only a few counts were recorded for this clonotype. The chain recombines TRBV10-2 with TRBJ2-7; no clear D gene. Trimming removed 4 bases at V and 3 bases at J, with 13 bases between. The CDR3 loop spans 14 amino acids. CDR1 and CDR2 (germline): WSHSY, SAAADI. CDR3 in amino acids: CASSVSLKSYEQYF. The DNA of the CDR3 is TGCGCCAGCAGTGTTAGCCTGAAAAGCTACGAGCAGTACTTC.

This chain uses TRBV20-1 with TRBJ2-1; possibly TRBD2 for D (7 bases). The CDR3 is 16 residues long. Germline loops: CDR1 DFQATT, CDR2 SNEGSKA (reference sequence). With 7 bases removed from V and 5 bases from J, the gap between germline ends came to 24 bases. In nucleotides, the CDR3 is TGCAGTGTCGGGGGGTGGGGCAGGGGTTCCGACAATGAGCAGTTCTTC. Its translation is CSVGGWGRGSDNEQFF.

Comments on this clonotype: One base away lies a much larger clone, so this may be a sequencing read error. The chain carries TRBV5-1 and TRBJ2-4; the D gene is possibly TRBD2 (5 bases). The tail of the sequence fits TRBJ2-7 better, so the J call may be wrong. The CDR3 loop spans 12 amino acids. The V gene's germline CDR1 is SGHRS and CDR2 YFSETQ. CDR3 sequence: CTSSSEGNEQYF. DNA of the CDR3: TGCACCAGCTCATCTGAGGGTAACGAGCAGTACTTC.

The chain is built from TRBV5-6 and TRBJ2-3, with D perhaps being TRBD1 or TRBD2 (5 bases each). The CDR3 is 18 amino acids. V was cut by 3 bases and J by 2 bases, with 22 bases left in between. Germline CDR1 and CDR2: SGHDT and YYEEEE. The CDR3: CASSSHGAGKGPTDTQYF. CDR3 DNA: TGTGCCAGCAGCTCCCACGGGGCAGGGAAGGGGCCCACAGATACGCAGTATTTT.

As DNA, the CDR3 is TGTGCCAGCAGCTTAGTCGGCAGGGACAGGGCCCACGAGCAGTACTTC. This codes for CASSLVGRDRAHEQYF. The chain employs TRBV7-9 and TRBJ2-7; 9 nucleotides line up with TRBD1. Germline-derived CDR1 and CDR2 are SEHNR and FQNEAQ (reference sequence). The CDR3 spans 16 residues. The V segment lost 1 base and the J segment 5 bases; nucleotides outside the gene matches: 9.

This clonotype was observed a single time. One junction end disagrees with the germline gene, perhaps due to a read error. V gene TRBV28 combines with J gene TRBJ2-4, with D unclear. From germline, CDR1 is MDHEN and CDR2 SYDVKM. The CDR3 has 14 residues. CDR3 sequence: CTSSLPLAKNIQYF. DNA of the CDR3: TGTACCAGCAGTTTACCCTTAGCCAAAAACATTCAGTACTTC.

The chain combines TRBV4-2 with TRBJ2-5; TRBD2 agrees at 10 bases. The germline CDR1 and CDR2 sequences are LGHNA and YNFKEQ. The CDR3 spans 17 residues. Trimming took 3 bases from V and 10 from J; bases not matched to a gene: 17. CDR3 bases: TGTGCCAGCAGCCATGACCCCGGGACTAGCGCCGGGTTTAGCCAGTACTTC. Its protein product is CASSHDPGTSAGFSQYF.

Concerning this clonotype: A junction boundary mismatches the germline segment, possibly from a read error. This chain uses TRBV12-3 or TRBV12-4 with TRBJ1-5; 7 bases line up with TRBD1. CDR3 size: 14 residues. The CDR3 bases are TGTGCCAGCAGTTTACTGACAGGGAATCGGCCCCAGCATTTT. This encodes CASSLLTGNRPQHF.

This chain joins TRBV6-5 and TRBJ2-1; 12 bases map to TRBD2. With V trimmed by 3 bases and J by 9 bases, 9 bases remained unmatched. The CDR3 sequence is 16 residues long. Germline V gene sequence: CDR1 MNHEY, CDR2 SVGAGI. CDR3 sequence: CASSYASGRVDGEQFF. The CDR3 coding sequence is TGTGCCAGCAGTTATGCTAGCGGGAGGGTAGACGGTGAGCAGTTCTTC.

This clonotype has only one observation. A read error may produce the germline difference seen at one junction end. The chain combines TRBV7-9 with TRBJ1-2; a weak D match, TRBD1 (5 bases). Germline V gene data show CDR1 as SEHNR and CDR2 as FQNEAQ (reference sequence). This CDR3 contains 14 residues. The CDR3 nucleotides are TGTGCCAGCAGCTTAGGCCAGGGTAACTATGACTACACCTTC. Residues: CASSLGQGNYDYTF.

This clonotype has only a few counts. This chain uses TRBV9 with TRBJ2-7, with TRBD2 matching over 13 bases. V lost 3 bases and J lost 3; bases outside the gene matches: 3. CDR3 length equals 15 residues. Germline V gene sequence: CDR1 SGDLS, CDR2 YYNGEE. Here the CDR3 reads CASSAGLAGFYEQYF. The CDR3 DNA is TGTGCCAGCAGCGCGGGACTAGCGGGATTCTACGAGCAGTACTTC.

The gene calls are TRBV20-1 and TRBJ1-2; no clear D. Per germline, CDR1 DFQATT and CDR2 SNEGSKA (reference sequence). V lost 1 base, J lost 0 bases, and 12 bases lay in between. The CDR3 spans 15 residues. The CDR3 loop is CSARAPQAPNYGYTF. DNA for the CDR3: TGCAGTGCTAGAGCCCCCCAGGCTCCTAACTATGGCTACACCTTC.